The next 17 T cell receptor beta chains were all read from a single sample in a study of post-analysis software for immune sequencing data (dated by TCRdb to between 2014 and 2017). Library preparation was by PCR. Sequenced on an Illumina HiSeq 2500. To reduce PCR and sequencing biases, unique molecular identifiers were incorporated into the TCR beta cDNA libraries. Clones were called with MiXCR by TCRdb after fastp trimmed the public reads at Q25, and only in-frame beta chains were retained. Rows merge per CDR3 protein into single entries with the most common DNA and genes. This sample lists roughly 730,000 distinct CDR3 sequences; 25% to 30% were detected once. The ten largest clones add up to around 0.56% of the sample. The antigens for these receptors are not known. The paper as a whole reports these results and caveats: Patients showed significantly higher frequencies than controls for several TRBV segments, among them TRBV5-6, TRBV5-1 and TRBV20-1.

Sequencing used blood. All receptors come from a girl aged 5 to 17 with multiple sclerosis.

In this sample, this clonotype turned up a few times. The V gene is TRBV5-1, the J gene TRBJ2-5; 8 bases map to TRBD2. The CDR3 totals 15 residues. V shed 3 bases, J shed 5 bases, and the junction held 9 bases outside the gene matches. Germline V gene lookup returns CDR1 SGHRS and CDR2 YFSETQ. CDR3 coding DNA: TGCGCCAGCAGCTCGACGACTAGCGCAGGGGAGACCCAGTACTTC. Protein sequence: CASSSTTSAGETQYF.

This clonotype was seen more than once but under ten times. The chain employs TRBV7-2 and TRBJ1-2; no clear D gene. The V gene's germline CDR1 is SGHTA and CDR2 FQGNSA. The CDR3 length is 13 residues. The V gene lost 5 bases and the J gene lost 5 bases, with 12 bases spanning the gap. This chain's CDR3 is CASSPGRQYGYTF. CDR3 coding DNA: TGTGCCAGCAGCCCCGGCCGGCAGTATGGCTACACCTTC.

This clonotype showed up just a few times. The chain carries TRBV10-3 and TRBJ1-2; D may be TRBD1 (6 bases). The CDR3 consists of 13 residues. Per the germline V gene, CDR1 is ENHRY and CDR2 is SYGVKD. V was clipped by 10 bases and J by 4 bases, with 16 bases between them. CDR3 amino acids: CASHGGLLYGYTF. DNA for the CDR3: TGTGCCAGCCACGGGGGGCTCCTCTATGGCTACACCTTC.

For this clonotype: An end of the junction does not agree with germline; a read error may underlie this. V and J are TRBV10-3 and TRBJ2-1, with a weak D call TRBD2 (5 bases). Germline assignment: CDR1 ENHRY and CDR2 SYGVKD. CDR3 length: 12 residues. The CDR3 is CASSDYKGEQFF. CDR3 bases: TGTGCCAGCAGTGACTACAAGGGTGAGCAGTTCTTC.

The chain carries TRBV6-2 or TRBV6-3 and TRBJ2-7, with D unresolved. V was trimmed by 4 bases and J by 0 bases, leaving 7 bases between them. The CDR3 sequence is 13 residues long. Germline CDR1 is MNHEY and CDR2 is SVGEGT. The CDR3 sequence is CASSSTHSYEQYF. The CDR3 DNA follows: TGTGCCAGCAGTTCGACGCACTCCTACGAGCAGTACTTC.

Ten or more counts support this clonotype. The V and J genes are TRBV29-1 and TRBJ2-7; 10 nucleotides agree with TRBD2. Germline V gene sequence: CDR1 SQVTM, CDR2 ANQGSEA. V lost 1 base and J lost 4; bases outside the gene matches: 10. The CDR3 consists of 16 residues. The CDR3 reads CSVEGSGASGRYEQYF. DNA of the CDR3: TGCAGCGTTGAAGGGTCAGGGGCTAGCGGGAGATACGAGCAGTACTTC.

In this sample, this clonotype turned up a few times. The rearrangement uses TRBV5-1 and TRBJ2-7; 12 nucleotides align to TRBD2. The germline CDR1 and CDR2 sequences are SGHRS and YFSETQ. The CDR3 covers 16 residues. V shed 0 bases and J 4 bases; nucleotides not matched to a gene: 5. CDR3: CASSLGTSGNTYEQYF. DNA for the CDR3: TGCGCCAGCAGCTTGGGGACTAGCGGGAATACATACGAGCAGTACTTC.

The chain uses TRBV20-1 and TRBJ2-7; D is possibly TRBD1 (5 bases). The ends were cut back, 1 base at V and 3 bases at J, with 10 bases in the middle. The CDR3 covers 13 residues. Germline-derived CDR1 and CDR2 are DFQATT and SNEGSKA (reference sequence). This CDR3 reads CSARVPGFYEQYF. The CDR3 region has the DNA TGCAGTGCTAGAGTTCCAGGGTTCTACGAGCAGTACTTC.

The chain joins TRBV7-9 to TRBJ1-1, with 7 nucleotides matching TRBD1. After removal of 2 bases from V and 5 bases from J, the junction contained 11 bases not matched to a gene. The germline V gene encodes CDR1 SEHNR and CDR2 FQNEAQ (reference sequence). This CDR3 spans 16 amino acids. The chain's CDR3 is CASSLLTVRGRTEAFF. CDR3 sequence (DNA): TGTGCCAGCAGCTTATTAACGGTCAGGGGGAGGACTGAAGCTTTCTTT.

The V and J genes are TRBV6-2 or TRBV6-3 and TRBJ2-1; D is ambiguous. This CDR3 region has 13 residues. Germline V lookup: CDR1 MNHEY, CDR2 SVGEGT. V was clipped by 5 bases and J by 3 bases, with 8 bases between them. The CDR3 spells CASSERYYNEQFF. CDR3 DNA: TGTGCCAGCAGTGAGAGGTACTACAATGAGCAGTTCTTC.

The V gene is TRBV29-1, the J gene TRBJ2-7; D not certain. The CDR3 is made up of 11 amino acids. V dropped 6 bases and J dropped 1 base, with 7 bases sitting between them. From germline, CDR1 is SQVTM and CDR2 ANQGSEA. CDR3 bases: TGCAGCGTCTACACTTCCTACGAGCAGTACTTC. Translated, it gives CSVYTSYEQYF.

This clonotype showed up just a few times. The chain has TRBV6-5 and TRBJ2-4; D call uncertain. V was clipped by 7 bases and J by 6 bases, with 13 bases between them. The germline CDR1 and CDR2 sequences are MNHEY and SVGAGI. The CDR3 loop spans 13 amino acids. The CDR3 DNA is TGTGCCAGCAAGGCCCCAGCCCTAAACATTCAGTACTTC. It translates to CASKAPALNIQYF.

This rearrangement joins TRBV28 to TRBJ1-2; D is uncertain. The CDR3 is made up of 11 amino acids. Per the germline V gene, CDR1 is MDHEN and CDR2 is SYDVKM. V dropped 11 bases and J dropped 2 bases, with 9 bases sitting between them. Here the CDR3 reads CAAGENYGYTF. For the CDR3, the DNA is TGTGCCGCAGGCGAGAACTATGGCTACACCTTC.

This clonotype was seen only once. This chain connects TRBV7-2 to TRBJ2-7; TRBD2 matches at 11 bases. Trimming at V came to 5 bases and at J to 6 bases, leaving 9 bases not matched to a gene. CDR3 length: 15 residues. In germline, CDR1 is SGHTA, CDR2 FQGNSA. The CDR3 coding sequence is TGTGCCAGCAGCCCCGAACTAGCGGGAGCCTCCGAGCAGTACTTC. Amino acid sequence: CASSPELAGASEQYF. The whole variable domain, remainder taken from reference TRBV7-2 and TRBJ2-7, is GAGVSQSPSNKVTEKGKDVELRCDPISGHTALYWYRQSLGQGLEFLIYFQGNSAPDKSGLPSDRFSAERTGGSVSTLTIQRTQQEDSAVYLCASSPELAGASEQYFGPGTRLTVT.

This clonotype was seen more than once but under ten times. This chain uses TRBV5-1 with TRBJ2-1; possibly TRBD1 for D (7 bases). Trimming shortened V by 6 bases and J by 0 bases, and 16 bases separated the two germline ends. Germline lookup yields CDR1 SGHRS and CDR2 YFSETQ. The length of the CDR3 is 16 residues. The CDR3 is CASTQGGTLSYNEQFF. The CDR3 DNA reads TGCGCCAGCACTCAGGGGGGCACACTCTCCTACAATGAGCAGTTCTTC. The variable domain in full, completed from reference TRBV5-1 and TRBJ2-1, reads KAGVTQTPRYLIKTRGQQVTLSCSPISGHRSVSWYQQTPGQGLQFLFEYFSETQRNKGNFPGRFSGRQFSNSRSEMNVSTLELGDSALYLCASTQGGTLSYNEQFFGPGTRLTVL.

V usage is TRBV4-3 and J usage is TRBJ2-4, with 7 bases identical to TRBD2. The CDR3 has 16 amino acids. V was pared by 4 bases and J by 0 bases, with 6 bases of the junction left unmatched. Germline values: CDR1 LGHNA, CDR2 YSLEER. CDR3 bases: TGCGCCAGCAGCCCGGCGGGAGAGGTAGCCAAAAACATTCAGTACTTC. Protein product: CASSPAGEVAKNIQYF.

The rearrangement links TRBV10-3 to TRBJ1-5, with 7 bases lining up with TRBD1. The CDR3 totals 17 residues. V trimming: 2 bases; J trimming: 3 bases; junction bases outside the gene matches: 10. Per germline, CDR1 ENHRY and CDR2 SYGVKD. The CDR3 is CAISERGRGADNQPQHF. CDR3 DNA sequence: TGTGCCATCAGTGAGAGGGGCAGGGGGGCGGACAATCAGCCCCAGCATTTT.